The sequence of this T cell receptor beta chain was determined in a study of CD8 T cells in ankylosing spondylitis (dated by TCRdb to 2017 to 2019). Context from the whole study: The study set out to find disease-linked TCR variants by profiling T cell receptor beta repertoires in ankylosing spondylitis patients and healthy donors. The full study cohort comprised approximately 23 ankylosing spondylitis patients and 85 to 120 healthy donors. Peripheral blood samples were taken, and synovial fluid was additionally collected from ankylosing spondylitis patients.

Findings and caveats that apply to the study as a whole: A TCR beta motif made up of several highly homologous amino acid variants appeared to be characteristic of blood from ankylosing spondylitis patients. The disease-linked clones were reported to be significantly enriched in matched synovial fluid samples from ankylosing spondylitis patients. Some of the motif variants had been reported before in the synovial fluid and blood of reactive arthritis patients, a finding that suggests common disease-initiation mechanisms. In peripheral blood, the disease-linked clones were found at relatively low frequencies and had a CD8+ phenotype.

This clonotype was observed a single time. Its antigen is still unknown. The record has no base qualities; no much larger clone is one base away. One read alone provides weak support. Sequencing took place on an Illumina HiSeq 2500. Quantitative 5'-RACE with molecular barcodes was the method used to prepare the TCR beta libraries. Turning to the authors' computational methods: A new computational method, built on a probabilistic model of VDJ rearrangement, was used to identify disease-linked TCR variants. In-frame beta chains were kept once TCRdb had trimmed the public reads at Q25 with fastp and called clones with MiXCR. Rows with a matching CDR3 protein are joined into one entry that keeps the most common DNA and genes. TCRdb, not the original authors, processed these V and J calls. A total of 800,000 to 900,000 distinct CDR3 sequences appear in this sample, about an eighth of them only once. Roughly 0.51% of the sample is held by the ten biggest clonotypes.

Trimming removed 0 bases from V and 5 bases from J, leaving 8 bases between the germline ends. The CDR3 sequence holds 13 residues, the cysteine and phenylalanine included. CDR3 DNA only is kept here, 39 bases in frame from base 1. As encoded in the germline V gene, CDR1 is SGHRS while CDR2 is YFSETQ. Source material: blood, either unsorted or a sorted T cell fraction (not recorded which). Recombination linked TRBV5-1 to TRBJ2-5, with the D gene not confidently named. This clonotype was sampled from a male donor with ankylosing spondylitis. The CDR3: CASSLVTSETQYF. The nucleotide sequence reads TGCGCCAGCAGCTTGGTAACGTCGGAGACCCAGTACTTC.